Following are 20 T cell receptor beta chains from one sample sequenced in a study of identical twins. Using its own MiXCR run on the 5' RACE reads, TCRdb lists one record per CDR3 protein. The sample lists around 1.7 million distinct CDR3 sequences; roughly a third were seen once. Sequenced: cord blood. The origin of the receptors is a newborn girl in good health.

This clonotype has just a few counts. This chain's CDR3 is CASSLSRGESPLHF. The CDR3 DNA reads as TGTGCCAGCAGTTTATCCAGGGGAGAATCACCCCTCCACTTT. This chain connects TRBV28 to TRBJ1-6; D perhaps matches TRBD1 (6 bases). Germline CDR1 MDHEN, CDR2 SYDVKM. The length of the CDR3 is 14 residues. Trimming stripped 1 base from V and 10 bases from J, with 11 bases between.

This clonotype appeared a few times. The chain is built from TRBV27 and TRBJ1-4, with 8 bases aligning to TRBD1. V gave up 2 bases and J gave up 11 bases; unmatched junction bases: 7. This CDR3 comprises 14 residues. CDR1 MNHEY and CDR2 SMNVEV come from the germline V gene (reference sequence). The CDR3 coding sequence is TGTGCCAGCAGTTTACTATCCCGACAGGGGAAACTGTTTTTT. The encoded protein is CASSLLSRQGKLFF. Complete variable domain (other parts from reference TRBV27 and TRBJ1-4): EAQVTQNPRYLITVTGKKLTVTCSQNMNHEYMSWYRQDPGLGLRQIYYSMNVEVTDKGDVPEGYKVSRKEKRNFPLILESPSPNQTSLYFCASSLLSRQGKLFFGSGTQLSVL.

This clonotype occurred a few times. Here the CDR3 reads CSAEVGGQYF. The CDR3 DNA follows: TGCAGTGCGGAGGTCGGGGGGCAGTATTTT. The chain carries TRBV20-1 and TRBJ2-3; tentative D call: TRBD2 (6 bases). The CDR3 covers 10 residues. Trimming stripped 6 bases from V and 11 bases from J, with 12 bases between. Germline lookup yields CDR1 DFQATT and CDR2 SNEGSKA (reference sequence).

V gene TRBV7-2 combines with J gene TRBJ2-1, with 12 bases that match TRBD1. CDR3 length equals 15 residues. Germline CDR1 SGHTA, CDR2 FQGNSA. V lost 4 bases to trimming and J lost 8 bases; unmatched junction nucleotides: 6. CDR3 loop: CASSSLGQGADEQFF. The CDR3 DNA reads TGTGCCAGCAGCTCCTTGGGACAGGGGGCCGATGAGCAGTTCTTC.

J is TRBJ2-3 and V is TRBV27, with 8 bases identical to TRBD2. Per the germline V gene, CDR1 is MNHEY and CDR2 is SMNVEV (reference sequence). The trim removed 2 bases at V and 1 base at J, leaving 11 bases unmatched. This CDR3 has 18 residues. The CDR3 loop is CASSLILSPGRGTDTQYF. The CDR3 DNA is TGTGCCAGCAGTTTAATCCTATCCCCCGGGAGGGGCACAGATACGCAGTATTTT.

This chain uses TRBV5-6 with TRBJ1-2; no firm D call. Trimming took 0 bases from V and 1 from J, leaving 10 bases between them. CDR1 and CDR2 from the germline V gene are SGHDT and YYEEEE. The CDR3 runs 15 residues. CDR3 sequence reads: CASSLAGRHNYGYTF. The CDR3 coding sequence is TGTGCCAGCAGCTTGGCCGGACGTCATAACTATGGCTACACCTTC.

The chain has TRBV20-1 and TRBJ2-2; possibly TRBD2 for D (6 bases). Trimming removed 6 bases from V and 4 bases from J, with 15 bases in between. The germline gives CDR1 DFQATT, CDR2 SNEGSKA (reference sequence). The CDR3 sequence is 14 residues long. The CDR3 nucleotides are TGCAGTGCGTGGATGGGACTGGTCACCGGGGAGCTGTTTTTT. It translates to CSAWMGLVTGELFF.

As to this clonotype: Mismatch with germline at one junction end may stem from a read error. This rearrangement joins TRBV20-1 to TRBJ2-3, with unresolved D. The germline V gene has CDR1 DFQATT and CDR2 SNEGSKA (reference sequence). This CDR3 spans 15 amino acids. The CDR3 DNA follows: TGCAGTGCTAGAAACCGGCAGCGTGGCACAGATACGCGGTATTTT. This sequence encodes CSARNRQRGTDTRYF.

This clonotype showed up just a few times. The chain carries TRBV28 and TRBJ2-1, with 9 bases that match TRBD2. CDR3 length: 16 amino acids. The germline gives CDR1 MDHEN, CDR2 SYDVKM. V lost 5 bases and J lost 9; bases outside the gene matches: 14. The CDR3 is CASSPIAGVRGPEQFF. Written as DNA, the CDR3 is TGTGCCAGCAGTCCTATAGCGGGAGTGCGGGGCCCTGAGCAGTTCTTC.

The chain employs TRBV2 and TRBJ1-2; the D is unclear. The CDR3 spans 11 residues. V was shortened by 11 bases and J by 0 bases, with 7 bases between the two germline ends. Per the germline V gene, CDR1 is SNHLY and CDR2 is FYNNEI. CDR3: CAGVSNYGYTF. The CDR3 nucleotides read TGTGCCGGGGTATCTAACTATGGCTACACCTTC.

The chain carries TRBV6-1 and TRBJ2-5; possible D gene TRBD2, 5 bases. Looked up from germline, CDR1 is MNHNS and CDR2 is SASEGT. Trimming shortened V by 4 bases and J by 0 bases, and 9 bases separated the two germline ends. The CDR3 has 14 amino acids. In DNA form, the CDR3 reads TGTGCCAGCAGTGGGACTTGGTACCAAGAGACCCAGTACTTC. It codes for CASSGTWYQETQYF.

The sample holds a few counts of this clonotype. The rearrangement uses TRBV27 and TRBJ2-1; 8 bases line up with TRBD2. The length of the CDR3 is 17 residues. Germline V gene data show CDR1 as MNHEY and CDR2 as SMNVEV (reference sequence). J gave up 5 bases and V 2 bases, and 11 bases lay outside the gene matches. The CDR3 nucleotides read TGTGCCAGCAGTTTACTATCCGGGAGGGCACTCCACAATGAGCAGTTCTTC. Translating it yields CASSLLSGRALHNEQFF.

This chain uses TRBV5-1 with TRBJ1-1, with a weak D call TRBD1 (6 bases). Germline lookup yields CDR1 SGHRS and CDR2 YFSETQ. Trimming removed 4 bases from V and 3 bases from J, with 10 bases in between. This CDR3 has 13 amino acids. The CDR3 loop reads CASSTDRYTEAFF. As DNA, the CDR3 is TGCGCCAGCAGCACGGACAGATACACTGAAGCTTTCTTT.

A word on this clonotype: A much larger clone lies one base from this, so it may be a read error. This sequence joins TRBV12-3 or TRBV12-4 and TRBJ2-7; 8 nucleotides agree with TRBD2. Losses at the gene ends were 4 bases for V and 7 bases for J; bases not matched to a gene: 9. This CDR3 comprises 14 residues. CDR3 coding DNA: TGTGCCAGCAGTTCCTCACTAGCGGACAATGAGCAGTACTTC. Protein: CASSSSLADNEQYF.

As regards this clonotype: Given a much more abundant clone one base away, this may be a read error. The CDR3 loop is CASGEGAWRQYF. The CDR3 DNA reads as TGTGCCAGCGGTGAGGGCGCTTGGAGGCAGTACTTC. The chain uses TRBV2 and TRBJ2-5; tentatively, D is TRBD2 (5 bases). Per the germline V gene, CDR1 is SNHLY and CDR2 is FYNNEI. The CDR3 extends over 12 amino acids.

This clonotype was seen a handful of times. The chain couples TRBV3-1 to TRBJ1-2; D is unresolved. CDR1 is LGHDT, CDR2 YNNKEL, per germline (reference sequence). V lost 4 bases and J 1 base, leaving 10 bases between the germline ends. This CDR3 is built from 14 residues. CDR3: CASSPLTVNYGYTF. The CDR3 coding sequence is TGTGCCAGCAGCCCCCTTACAGTTAACTATGGCTACACCTTC.

The chain employs TRBV2 and TRBJ1-2; perhaps TRBD1 as D (6 bases). Germline CDR1 is SNHLY and CDR2 is FYNNEI. V lost 4 bases and J 8 bases, leaving 17 bases between the germline ends. The CDR3 is made up of 14 amino acids. Here the CDR3 reads CASSVLQGGGGYTF. In DNA form, the CDR3 reads TGTGCCAGCAGTGTCTTACAGGGAGGTGGAGGCTACACCTTC.

This clonotype was counted many times. This chain uses TRBV20-1 with TRBJ1-6, with D possibly TRBD1 on 6 matching bases. This CDR3 spans 12 amino acids. Trimming stripped 5 bases from V and 7 bases from J, with 9 bases between. The germline CDR1 and CDR2 sequences are DFQATT and SNEGSKA (reference sequence). CDR3 loop: CSARGQNSPLHF. The CDR3 DNA sequence: TGCAGTGCTCGTGGACAGAATTCACCCCTCCACTTT.

In regard to this clonotype: The junction and the germline gene differ at one end; a read error may be behind it. V is TRBV27 and J is TRBJ2-1; D is unresolved. This CDR3 is 13 amino acids long. Germline V gene data show CDR1 as MNHEY and CDR2 as SMNVEV (reference sequence). This chain's CDR3 is CAISLGRYNEQFF. In DNA form, the CDR3 reads TGTGCCATCAGTCTAGGCCGCTACAATGAGCAGTTCTTC.

This chain joins TRBV5-4 and TRBJ2-1; 10 positions match TRBD1. The ends lost 5 bases at V and 4 bases at J; junction bases unmatched: 6. The CDR3 is made up of 15 amino acids. From germline, CDR1 is SGHNT and CDR2 YYREEE (reference sequence). The CDR3 DNA reads as TGTGCCAGCAGATTTGCGGGACAGGGGTACAATGAGCAGTTCTTC. Translating it yields CASRFAGQGYNEQFF.